These T cell receptor beta chains were read from a single sample in a study of cytotoxic CD8 clonotypes in ibrutinib-treated CLL. The method was immunoSEQ multiplex PCR; TCRdb's version includes in-frame clones alone and lacks a portion of them. In the table there are about 200,000 clones, 75% to 85% of which are singletons. Sequenced here: PBMCs, sampled after 12 months of ibrutinib treatment. The receptors were gathered from a human donor with chronic lymphocytic leukemia. The CDR3 runs from the conserved cysteine through the conserved F or W. A D gene is named only where the DNA matches it firmly. Part of the rows lack a size; the others show once, few, many or a class for expanded clones.

.	.	TRBV27	TRBJ2-7	TGTGCCAGCAGTCTCACCGGGACAACCTACGAGCAGTACTTC	CASSLTGTTYEQYF
.	.	TRBV5-4	TRBJ2-5	TGTGCCAGCAGCTTGGGAGGATTCGGTCAAGAGACCCAGTACTTC	CASSLGGFGQETQYF
once	.	TRBV5-8	TRBJ2-7	TGTGCCAGCAGCTTGGGTGGGACGACGGTCCTCGAGCAGTACTTC	CASSLGGTTVLEQYF
.	.	TRBV6-5	TRBJ1-2	TGTGCCAGCAGTTGGCTGATGCGCCCGGGGGCGCGTGGCTACACCTTC	CASSWLMRPGARGYTF
.	.	TRBV11-3	TRBJ2-6	TGTGCCAGCAGCCCTCGTGGGATCGGGAACGTCCTGACTTTC	CASSPRGIGNVLTF
.	.	TRBV21-1	TRBJ2-7	TGTGCCAGCAGCAAAGTGGGGCCCGGTGGGTACGAGCAGTACTTC	CASSKVGPGGYEQYF
.	.	TRBV10-2	TRBJ1-1	TGCGCCAGCAGTGTTCCGGGGTTGTACACTGAAGCTTTCTTT	CASSVPGLYTEAFF
once	.	TRBV29-1	TRBJ1-1	TGCAGCGCCCGGACAGCTATGAACACTGAAGCTTTCTTT	CSARTAMNTEAFF
.	.	TRBV6-5	TRBJ2-2	TGTGCCAGCAGACACCCCACCGGGGAGCTGTTTTTT	CASRHPTGELFF
.	TRBD1	TRBV6-1	TRBJ1-4	TGTGCCAGCACCAGGGGGCAAGTAACTAATGAAAAACTGTTTTTT	CASTRGQVTNEKLFF
.	TRBD2	TRBV7-9	TRBJ2-7	TGTGCCAGCAGCTTAGGGGGACTAAGCTACGAGCAGTACTTC	CASSLGGLSYEQYF
once	.	TRBV11-1	TRBJ2-2	TGTGCCAGCAGCTTGGACTCCTACACCGGGGAGCTGTTTTTT	CASSLDSYTGELFF
.	TRBD1	TRBV29-1	TRBJ2-7	TGCAGCGTTGTTGATTGGGGACAGGGGCAACTCTACGAGCAGTACTTC	CSVVDWGQGQLYEQYF
.	TRBD1	TRBV28	TRBJ2-6	TGTGCCAGCAGCTACCCAGGGGGCACTGGGGCCAACGTCCTGACTTTC	CASSYPGGTGANVLTF
.	.	TRBV25-1	TRBJ2-5	TGTGCCAGCAGTGGTGAGACCCAGTACTTC	CASSGETQYF
many	TRBD2	TRBV7-9	TRBJ2-7	TGTGCCAGCAGCTTAGGACTAGCTATCGACGAGCAGTACTTC	CASSLGLAIDEQYF
.	.	TRBV19	TRBJ2-1	TGTGCCAGCGCCGTCCTAGCATACAATGAGCAGTTCTTC	CASAVLAYNEQFF
few	.	TRBV5-1	TRBJ2-2	TGCGCCAGCAGCTGGCGTGGGGGCAAGACCGGGGAGCTGTTTTTT	CASSWRGGKTGELFF
.	.	TRBV7-2	TRBJ1-2	TGTGCCAGCAGCTTAGAGGGCTATGGCTACACCTTC	CASSLEGYGYTF
few	TRBD2	TRBV28	TRBJ2-1	TGTGCCAGCAGTTTATTGACTAGCGGGGGGTACAATGAGCAGTTCTTC	CASSLLTSGGYNEQFF
.	.	TRBV14	TRBJ1-1	TGTGCCAGCAGCCAAGTAACGGGGAAGTTCACTGAAGCTTTCTTT	CASSQVTGKFTEAFF
.	TRBD1	TRBV19	TRBJ1-3	TGTGCCAGTAGTATCCGGGACAGGGGTTTCGGAAACACCATATATTTT	CASSIRDRGFGNTIYF
.	.	TRBV11-1	TRBJ1-6	TGTGCCAGCAGCTCAGGACCCTTAAAGCCCCTCCACTTT	CASSSGPLKPLHF
.	TRBD1	TRBV27	TRBJ1-2	TGTGCCAGCAGTTTATCGATCGGACAGGGAGACTATGGCTACACCTTC	CASSLSIGQGDYGYTF
few	.	TRBV12-5	TRBJ1-2	TGTGCTAGTGGTTTGGTAGAGCGACAGCTCGTTGGCTACACCTTC	CASGLVERQLVGYTF
.	.	TRBV2	TRBJ1-2	TGTGCCAGCAGTTTCACAGGGAATGGCTACACCTTC	CASSFTGNGYTF
few	.	TRBV9	TRBJ2-2	TGTGCCAGCAGCACCGCCGGGACACACCACACCGGGGAGCTGTTTTTT	CASSTAGTHHTGELFF
.	.	TRBV7-9	TRBJ1-4	TGTGCCAGCAGCCCAAGGACAGCAACTAATGAAAAACTGTTTTTT	CASSPRTATNEKLFF
.	.	TRBV14	TRBJ1-2	TGTGCCAGCAGCCGTCAGGGACCGGGCGGCTACACCTTC	CASSRQGPGGYTF
.	.	TRBV6-5	TRBJ1-1	TGTGCCAGCAGTTACGGGGGAGGCACTGAAGCTTTCTTT	CASSYGGGTEAFF
.	.	TRBV6-1	TRBJ2-5	TGTGCCAGCACCTTTACAGAATGGGAGACCCAGTACTTC	CASTFTEWETQYF
.	TRBD1	TRBV6-5	TRBJ1-2	TGTGCCACCCTGGGACAGAACTATGGCTACACCTTC	CATLGQNYGYTF
.	TRBD2	TRBV6-1	TRBJ2-7	TGTGCCAGCAGCCTAGCGGGCTACGAGCAGTACTTC	CASSLAGYEQYF
.	.	TRBV5-1	TRBJ1-2	TGCGCCAGCAGCTTGGAGCCGGACTATGGCTACACCTTC	CASSLEPDYGYTF
.	.	TRBV19	TRBJ2-1	TGTGCCAGTAGCAGCTATTGGACAAGTAAAGCCTACAATGAGCAGTTCTTC	CASSSYWTSKAYNEQFF
.	TRBD2	TRBV5-1	TRBJ2-3	TGCGCCAGCAGCGACGGGACTAGCGGGAGTACAGATACGCAGTATTTT	CASSDGTSGSTDTQYF
.	.	TRBV6-5	TRBJ2-1	TGTGCCAGCACCGCGAGCTCCTACAATGAGCAGTTCTTC	CASTASSYNEQFF
.	.	TRBV21-1	TRBJ2-4	TGTGCCAGCAGAATCTTAGGCTCCAGTCAGGGAAACATTCAGTACTTC	CASRILGSSQGNIQYF
.	.	TRBV30	TRBJ2-2	TGTGCCTGGAGGAACCCTGGTTTGGCGGGGGAGCTGTTTTTT	CAWRNPGLAGELFF
.	.	TRBV28	TRBJ1-5	TGTGCCATCCAGGAGTCCAATCAGCCCCAGCATTTT	CAIQESNQPQHF
.	TRBD1	TRBV7-2	TRBJ2-3	TGTGCCAGCAGCTTAGGACACAGGGGTTGGGCAGATACGCAGTATTTT	CASSLGHRGWADTQYF
few	.	TRBV6-5	TRBJ2-7	TGTGCCAGCAGTTACTTTGGACTATCCTACGAGCAGTACTTC	CASSYFGLSYEQYF
.	TRBD1	TRBV18	TRBJ2-7	TGTGCCAGCTCAGATAAGGGACAGGGTAGCTACGAGCAGTACTTC	CASSDKGQGSYEQYF
.	.	TRBV7-6	TRBJ1-1	TGTGCCAGCAGCTTGACGCCCATGAACACTGAAGCTTTCTTT	CASSLTPMNTEAFF
.	TRBD1	TRBV11-1	TRBJ2-7	TGTGCCAGCAGCACACGGACAGGGGCCTACGAGCAGTACTTC	CASSTRTGAYEQYF
.	.	TRBV11-3	TRBJ2-1	TGTGCCAGCAGCTTCACAGGGCTTTCGGGTGAGCAGTTCTTC	CASSFTGLSGEQFF
.	.	TRBV28	TRBJ2-3	TGTGCCAGCAGGGCCTCGTTAGATACGCAGTATTTT	CASRASLDTQYF